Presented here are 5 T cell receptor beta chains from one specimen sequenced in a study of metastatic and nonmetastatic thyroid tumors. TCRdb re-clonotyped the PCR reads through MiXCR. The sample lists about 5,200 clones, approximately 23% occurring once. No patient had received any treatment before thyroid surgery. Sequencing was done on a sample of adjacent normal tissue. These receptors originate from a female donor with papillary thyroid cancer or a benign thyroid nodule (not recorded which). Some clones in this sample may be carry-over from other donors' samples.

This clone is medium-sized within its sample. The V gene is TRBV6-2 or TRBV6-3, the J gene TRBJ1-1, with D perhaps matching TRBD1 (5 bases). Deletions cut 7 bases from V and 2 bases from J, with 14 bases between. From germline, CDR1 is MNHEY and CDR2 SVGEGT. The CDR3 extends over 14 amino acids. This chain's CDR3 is CASTPHRGNTEAFF. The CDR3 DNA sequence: TGTGCCAGCACCCCACATAGGGGAAACACTGAAGCTTTCTTT.

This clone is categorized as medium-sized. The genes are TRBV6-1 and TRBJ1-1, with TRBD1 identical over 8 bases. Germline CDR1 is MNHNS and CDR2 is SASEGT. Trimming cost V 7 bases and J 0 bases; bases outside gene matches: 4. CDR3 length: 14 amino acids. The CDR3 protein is CASIWTGLNTEAFF. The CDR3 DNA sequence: TGTGCCAGCATTTGGACAGGGTTGAACACTGAAGCTTTCTTT.

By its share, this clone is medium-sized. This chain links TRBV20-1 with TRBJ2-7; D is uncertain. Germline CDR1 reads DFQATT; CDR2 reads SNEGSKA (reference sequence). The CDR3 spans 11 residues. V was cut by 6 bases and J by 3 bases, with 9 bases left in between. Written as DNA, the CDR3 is TGCAGTGCGATGAGGTTCTACGAGCAGTACTTC. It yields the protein CSAMRFYEQYF.

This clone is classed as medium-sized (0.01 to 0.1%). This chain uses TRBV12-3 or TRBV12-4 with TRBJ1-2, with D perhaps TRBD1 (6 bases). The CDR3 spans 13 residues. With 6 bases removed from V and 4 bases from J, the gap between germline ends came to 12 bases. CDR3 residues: CASRNTGIYGYTF. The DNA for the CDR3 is TGTGCCAGCAGGAATACAGGGATCTATGGCTACACCTTC.

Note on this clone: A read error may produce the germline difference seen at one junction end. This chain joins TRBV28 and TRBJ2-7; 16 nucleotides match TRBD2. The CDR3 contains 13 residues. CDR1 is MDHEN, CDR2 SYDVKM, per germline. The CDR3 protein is CASRLSGTSGRVF. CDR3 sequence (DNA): TGTGCCAGCAGACTGTCCGGGACTAGCGGGAGGGTATTC.